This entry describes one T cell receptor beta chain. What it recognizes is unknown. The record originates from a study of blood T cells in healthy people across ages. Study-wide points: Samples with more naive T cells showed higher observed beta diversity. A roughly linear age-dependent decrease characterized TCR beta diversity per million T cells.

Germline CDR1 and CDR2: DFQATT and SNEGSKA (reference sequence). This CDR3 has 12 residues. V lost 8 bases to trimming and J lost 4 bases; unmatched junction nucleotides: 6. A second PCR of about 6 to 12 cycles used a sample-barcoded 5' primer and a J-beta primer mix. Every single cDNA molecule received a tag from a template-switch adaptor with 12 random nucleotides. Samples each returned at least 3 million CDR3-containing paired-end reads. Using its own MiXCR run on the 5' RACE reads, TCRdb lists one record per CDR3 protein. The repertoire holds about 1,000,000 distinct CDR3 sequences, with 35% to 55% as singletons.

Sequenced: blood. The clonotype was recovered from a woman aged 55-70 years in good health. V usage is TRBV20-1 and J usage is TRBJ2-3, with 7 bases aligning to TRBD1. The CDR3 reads CSSRQGPDTQYF. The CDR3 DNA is TGCAGTTCAAGACAGGGCCCAGATACGCAGTATTTT.